This T cell receptor beta chain came from a study of T cell responses to AZD1222 COVID-19 vaccine. Repertoires were generated with immunoSEQ multiplex PCR, while TCRdb's copy carries only in-frame clones and drops some. In the table there are more than 150,000 clones, roughly 91% of which are singletons. The clonotype was recovered from an adult who received the AZD1222 COVID-19 vaccine. Sequences were derived from peripheral blood, sampled 28 days after the second AZD1222 dose.

The CDR3 nucleotides are TGTGCCAGCAGCAAAGTCCGGCCCGGGGACACCTTC. This codes for CASSKVRPGDTF. This chain uses TRBV21-1 with TRBJ1-2. TRBV21-1 is annotated as a pseudogene. The CDR3 spans 12 residues.